This TCR beta chain was sequenced for a study of shared clonotypes between healthy human individuals. Study background: CD4 naive and memory got three plates each, CD8 naive two, CD8 memory one. Broader study findings: In contrast to clonotypes shared by all four donors, non-shared clonotypes had lower generation probabilities.

CDR3 length equals 16 residues. V shed 2 bases, J shed 5 bases, and the junction held 7 bases outside the gene matches. Germline lookup yields CDR1 SGHDT and CDR2 YYEEEE. Sorted subsets were amplified in replicate PCRs using around 0.2 ug DNA, some 31,000 T cell genomes. The data were produced by immunoSEQ multiplex PCR, yet TCRdb's version contains in-frame clones alone and is incomplete. The profile covers over a million clones, with approximately 96% appearing a single time and more than 0.9% taken by the ten largest. For this clone: The antigen is unknown.

CD4+ cells underwent separation, giving CD45RA+ naive and CD45RA-negative memory subsets. This sequence joins TRBV5-6 and TRBJ2-1; TRBD2 agrees at 10 bases. The sequence derives from a man aged 30-40 years in good health. The sequencing input was naive CD4+ T cells sorted from blood. The sample's subset: CD45RA+ positively selected. The DNA of the CDR3 is TGTGCCAGCAGCTTTAGGCCGGGACTAGCGAACAATGAGCAGTTCTTC. It specifies CASSFRPGLANNEQFF.